This T cell receptor (beta chain) was sequenced in a study of pediatric ulcerative colitis. The rectum was sampled with one to two pinch biopsies at colonoscopy. Data came from immunoSEQ multiplex PCR; TCRdb stores just in-frame clones and leaves some out. Among about 17,000 clones, 74% were seen once, and the ten largest hold roughly 3.1%. The CDR3 loop spans 17 amino acids. Losses at the gene ends were 5 bases for V and 2 bases for J; bases not matched to a gene: 9. Per germline, CDR1 LGHNT and CDR2 FRNRAP. This clonotype was obtained from a girl aged 5-17 years with moderate ulcerative colitis. V gene TRBV12-5 combines with J gene TRBJ2-5, with 12 bases lining up with TRBD2. The material sequenced was gut tissue. CDR3 nucleotide sequence: TGTGCTAGTGGTCCGAGGACTAGCGGGGCCTCTCAAGAGACCCAGTACTTC. Amino acids: CASGPRTSGASQETQYF.